The sequence of this T cell receptor beta chain was determined in a study of blood T cell repertoires in COVID-19. The protocol was immunoSEQ multiplex PCR, while the TCRdb copy is restricted to in-frame clones and leaves out a portion. The sample shows some 64,000 clones, 79% of them seen only once. V was pared by 0 bases and J by 5 bases, with 7 bases of the junction left unmatched. In germline, CDR1 is SGHRS, CDR2 YFSETQ. The length of the CDR3 is 15 residues. This chain joins TRBV5-1 and TRBJ1-1; 7 nucleotides line up with TRBD1. This receptor was identified in a woman of 80 years or more with active or convalescent COVID-19. Source material: peripheral blood. CDR3 sequence reads: CASSLEGSRGTEAFF. CDR3 DNA: TGCGCCAGCAGCTTGGAAGGATCCAGGGGGACTGAAGCTTTCTTT.